The 28 T cell receptor beta chains in this list originate from one sample, sequenced in a study of T cells of healthy individuals. One entry per CDR3 protein results from TCRdb running MiXCR on the 5' RACE reads. The top ten hold approximately 4.6% of the sample, which has about 57,000 distinct CDR3 sequences, around 15% seen once. These receptors were taken from a human donor in good health.

In its sample, this clonotype was seen many times. V gene TRBV20-1 combines with J gene TRBJ2-5; TRBD1 might be the D (6 bases). CDR1 DFQATT and CDR2 SNEGSKA come from the germline V gene (reference sequence). With 7 bases removed from V and 2 bases from J, the gap between germline ends came to 26 bases. This CDR3 region has 17 residues. The CDR3 protein is CSVTEGSGARMQETQYF. CDR3 DNA: TGCAGTGTTACAGAAGGGTCAGGGGCCCGAATGCAAGAGACCCAGTACTTC.

In its sample, this clonotype was seen many times. The genes are TRBV20-1 and TRBJ2-4; D ambiguous. CDR3 length equals 15 residues. Trimming removed 5 bases from V and 0 bases from J, with 14 bases in between. The V gene's germline CDR1 is DFQATT and CDR2 SNEGSKA (reference sequence). CDR3 amino acids: CSAPDTQLAKNIQYF. The DNA of the CDR3 is TGCAGTGCTCCGGATACCCAACTAGCCAAAAACATTCAGTACTTC.

This clonotype showed up just a few times. The rearrangement uses TRBV7-9 and TRBJ2-7; 10 positions match TRBD2. Trimming cost V 4 bases and J 5 bases; bases outside gene matches: 5. Per the germline V gene, CDR1 is SEHNR and CDR2 is FQNEAQ (reference sequence). The CDR3 covers 14 residues. CDR3 sequence reads: CASSYASGGDEQYF. The CDR3 nucleotides are TGTGCCAGCAGCTACGCGAGCGGGGGGGACGAGCAGTACTTC.

This clonotype was observed a few times. The chain employs TRBV6-5 and TRBJ2-7, with 7 bases identical to TRBD1. Germline values: CDR1 MNHEY, CDR2 SVGAGI. This CDR3 region has 15 residues. With 5 bases clipped from V and 1 base from J, the junction kept 8 bases outside the gene matches. The CDR3: CASSPGQAISYEQYF. The CDR3 bases are TGTGCCAGCAGTCCAGGACAGGCCATTTCCTACGAGCAGTACTTC.

This clonotype was seen many times. The chain carries TRBV24-1 and TRBJ1-5; D is unresolved. The CDR3 extends over 12 amino acids. V was clipped by 3 bases and J by 6 bases, with 5 bases between them. The germline CDR1 and CDR2 sequences are KGHDR and SFDVKD. For the CDR3, the DNA is TGTGCCACCAGTGATGGTGTTCAGCCCCAGCATTTT. Encoded protein: CATSDGVQPQHF.

This clonotype was counted between two and nine times. The J gene is TRBJ2-1, the V gene TRBV7-2, with a weak D call TRBD2 (5 bases). V was cut by 0 bases and J by 0 bases, with 9 bases left in between. The CDR3 is 16 residues long. CDR1 is SGHTA, CDR2 FQGNSA, per germline. The CDR3 reads CASSLAGGLSYNEQFF. The CDR3 bases are TGTGCCAGCAGCTTAGCCGGAGGACTCTCCTACAATGAGCAGTTCTTC. The full variable domain, with the rest looked up from reference TRBV7-2 and TRBJ2-1, is GAGVSQSPSNKVTEKGKDVELRCDPISGHTALYWYRQSLGQGLEFLIYFQGNSAPDKSGLPSDRFSAERTGGSVSTLTIQRTQQEDSAVYLCASSLAGGLSYNEQFFGPGTRLTVL.

Turning to this clonotype: Germline and junction disagree at one end, which may indicate a read error. The V and J genes are TRBV5-4 and TRBJ2-2, with 8 bases aligning to TRBD2. Per the germline V gene, CDR1 is SGHNT and CDR2 is YYREEE (reference sequence). The length of the CDR3 is 16 residues. CDR3 loop: CAGSLSRGGLAGELFF. In DNA, the CDR3 is TGTGCCGGCAGCTTGAGCCGGGGGGGCCTCGCCGGGGAGCTGTTTTTT.

The J gene is TRBJ2-2, the V gene TRBV24-1; TRBD1 aligns across 8 bases. V trimming: 4 bases; J trimming: 4 bases; junction bases outside the gene matches: 4. There are 15 residues in the CDR3. Germline loops: CDR1 KGHDR, CDR2 SFDVKD. The CDR3 region is CATSDRQGSTGELFF. The CDR3 DNA is TGTGCCACCAGTGACCGACAGGGGTCCACCGGGGAGCTGTTTTTT.

This clonotype was observed a few times. The chain links TRBV5-1 to TRBJ2-7, with 10 bases aligning to TRBD1. Unmatched junction bases numbered 9, after V lost 5 bases and J lost 4 bases. The CDR3 contains 15 residues. Germline V gene sequence: CDR1 SGHRS, CDR2 YFSETQ. The CDR3 DNA is TGCGCCAGCAGAAGGATGACAGGGGGCTTGTACGAGCAGTACTTC. This codes for CASRRMTGGLYEQYF.

This clonotype came up a few times. This rearrangement joins TRBV5-1 to TRBJ2-1; 7 nucleotides align to TRBD2. V dropped 0 bases and J dropped 6; count of bases not matched to a gene: 3. This CDR3 has 14 residues. Germline-derived CDR1 and CDR2 are SGHRS and YFSETQ. The CDR3: CASSLALAANEQFF. The CDR3, as DNA: TGCGCCAGCAGCTTGGCCCTAGCGGCCAATGAGCAGTTCTTC.

The rearrangement links TRBV3-1 to TRBJ2-7; a possible D gene is TRBD1 (5 bases). Trimming took off 1 base at V and 2 bases at J, with 12 bases between the two ends. Germline V gene lookup returns CDR1 LGHDT and CDR2 YNNKEL (reference sequence). CDR3 length equals 15 residues. The CDR3 loop reads CASSQATDRAYEQYF. The CDR3 DNA reads as TGTGCCAGCAGCCAAGCCACAGACAGAGCCTACGAGCAGTACTTC.

This clonotype was picked up many times. The chain couples TRBV7-9 to TRBJ1-2, with unresolved D. Trimming cost V 5 bases and J 4 bases, with 8 bases left between them. CDR1 is SEHNR and CDR2 is FQNEAQ in the germline V gene (reference sequence). The length of the CDR3 is 12 residues. The CDR3 sequence: CASSATAYGYTF. The CDR3 nucleotides are TGTGCCAGCAGCGCAACAGCCTATGGCTACACCTTC. Drawing the rest from reference TRBV7-9 and TRBJ1-2, the complete variable domain is DTGVSQNPRHKITKRGQNVTFRCDPISEHNRLYWYRQTLGQGPEFLTYFQNEAQLEKSRLLSDRFSAERPKGSFSTLEIQRTEQGDSAMYLCASSATAYGYTFGSGTRLTVV.

This clonotype was observed a handful of times. This chain connects TRBV6-8 to TRBJ2-7; 8 nucleotides align to TRBD1. The V gene end was trimmed by 2 bases and the J gene end by 4 bases; junction bases not matched to a gene: 4. CDR1 and CDR2 (germline): MNHGY, SAAAGT. The CDR3 runs to 14 residues. The CDR3 reads CASSYVDREYEQYF. CDR3 sequence (DNA): TGTGCCAGCAGTTACGTGGACAGGGAGTACGAGCAGTACTTC.

The table lists this clonotype with many counts. The chain has TRBV27 and TRBJ2-7; TRBD1 might be the D (6 bases). CDR3 length: 11 amino acids. CDR1 MNHEY and CDR2 SMNVEV come from the germline V gene (reference sequence). Trimming stripped 6 bases from V and 7 bases from J, with 10 bases between. CDR3 nucleotides: TGTGCCAGCAGGCGCAGGGGTGAGCAGTACTTC. Its translation is CASRRRGEQYF.

This clonotype was detected only a few times. The V gene is TRBV28, the J gene TRBJ2-3, with 12 bases identical to TRBD2. J lost 4 bases, V lost 1 base, and 3 bases had no gene match. Germline V lookup: CDR1 MDHEN, CDR2 SYDVKM. The length of the CDR3 is 16 residues. CDR3 sequence reads: CASSLSLAGGPDTQYF. DNA for the CDR3: TGTGCCAGCAGTTTATCCCTAGCGGGGGGGCCAGATACGCAGTATTTT.

The table lists this clonotype with many counts. The chain recombines TRBV5-4 with TRBJ1-1; 12 bases map to TRBD1. CDR1 is SGHNT, CDR2 YYREEE, per germline (reference sequence). This CDR3 contains 15 residues. Trimming at V came to 3 bases and at J to 4 bases, leaving 4 bases not matched to a gene. For the CDR3, the DNA is TGTGCCAGCAGCTCGCCGGGACAGGGGGCCACTGAAGCTTTCTTT. Amino acid sequence: CASSSPGQGATEAFF.

In this sample, this clonotype turned up many times. V and J are TRBV23-1 and TRBJ1-5; no firm D call. TRBV23-1 is filed as an ORF, its function uncertain. The CDR3 is 15 residues long. V was cut by 2 bases and J by 0 bases, with 8 bases left in between. The CDR3: CASSQQRYSNQPQHF. CDR3 nucleotides: TGCGCCAGCAGTCAACAGAGATATAGCAATCAGCCCCAGCATTTT.

Many counts were recorded for this clonotype. The chain uses TRBV6-5 and TRBJ2-2, with 10 bases aligning to TRBD1. Losses at the gene ends were 7 bases for V and 7 bases for J; bases not matched to a gene: 15. This CDR3 comprises 17 residues. Germline V lookup: CDR1 MNHEY, CDR2 SVGAGI. The CDR3 loop is CASTPGQGLVFGGELFF. The CDR3 DNA sequence: TGTGCCAGCACCCCGGGACAGGGGCTAGTTTTCGGCGGGGAGCTGTTTTTT.

This sequence joins TRBV4-3 and TRBJ2-3; D is uncertain. Trimming stripped 1 base from V and 5 bases from J, with 13 bases between. CDR3 size: 15 residues. CDR1 and CDR2 (germline): LGHNA, YSLEER. In nucleotides, the CDR3 is TGCGCCAGCAGCCAAGCAATGGCTGGCATAGATACGCAGTATTTT. Translated, it gives CASSQAMAGIDTQYF.

This clonotype was detected only a few times. This sequence joins TRBV18 and TRBJ1-5; tentative D call: TRBD1 (5 bases). Trimming removed 0 bases at V and 5 bases at J, with 17 bases between. The CDR3 is 17 amino acids. CDR1 is KGHSH, CDR2 LQKENI, per germline. The CDR3 DNA sequence: TGTGCCAGCTCACCACCGATGGGTGTTGGGGCGGATCAGCCCCAGCATTTT. Protein product: CASSPPMGVGADQPQHF.

This clonotype was detected only a few times. This rearrangement joins TRBV9 to TRBJ2-2, with a tentative D call TRBD2 (5 bases). The germline V gene has CDR1 SGDLS and CDR2 YYNGEE. V was trimmed by 5 bases and J by 6 bases, leaving 11 bases between them. The CDR3 has 13 amino acids. The CDR3 spells CASRGLGAGELFF. The DNA of the CDR3 is TGTGCCAGCAGAGGACTCGGGGCCGGGGAGCTGTTTTTT.

This clonotype was seen ten or more times. The CDR3 reads CAWRAGGEAGELFF. CDR3 bases: TGTGCCTGGAGGGCAGGGGGGGAGGCCGGGGAGCTGTTTTTT. This chain uses TRBV30 with TRBJ2-2; D is possibly TRBD1 or TRBD2 (7 bases each). Germline V gene lookup returns CDR1 GTSNPN and CDR2 SVGIG (reference sequence). This CDR3 is built from 14 residues. V lost 3 bases and J 6 bases, leaving 14 bases between the germline ends. Supplemented by reference TRBV30 and TRBJ2-2, the full variable domain reads SQTIHQWPATLVQPVGSPLSLECTVEGTSNPNLYWYRQAAGRGLQLLFYSVGIGQISSEVPQNLSASRPQDRQFILSSKKLLLSDSGFYLCAWRAGGEAGELFFGEGSRLTVL.

This clonotype was found a few times. The rearrangement uses TRBV7-9 and TRBJ2-1, with 8 bases that match TRBD2. Germline V CDR1 and CDR2: SEHNR, FQNEAQ (reference sequence). The CDR3 has 15 amino acids. Trimming took 0 bases from V and 7 from J; bases not matched to a gene: 5. The CDR3 is CASSLAGRARNEQFF. Here the CDR3 DNA reads TGTGCCAGCAGCTTAGCCGGGAGGGCCAGGAATGAGCAGTTCTTC.

V is TRBV2 and J is TRBJ2-7; TRBD1 agrees at 7 bases. J lost 4 bases, V lost 3 bases, and 15 bases had no gene match. Germline V gene lookup returns CDR1 SNHLY and CDR2 FYNNEI. There are 17 residues in the CDR3. The CDR3 nucleotides are TGTGCCAGCAGTGATAGCACGCAGGGGGTATTCGGATACGAGCAGTACTTC. Translating it yields CASSDSTQGVFGYEQYF. Full variable domain (rest looked up from reference TRBV2 and TRBJ2-7): EPEVTQTPSHQVTQMGQEVILRCVPISNHLYFYWYRQILGQKVEFLVSFYNNEISEKSEIFDDQFSVERPDGSNFTLKIRSTKLEDSAMYFCASSDSTQGVFGYEQYFGPGTRLTVT.

There are a few counts of this clonotype. The chain carries TRBV7-2 and TRBJ1-5; D gene ambiguous. Trimming took off 5 bases at V and 1 base at J, with 18 bases between the two ends. The CDR3 is 17 residues long. The germline V gene has CDR1 SGHTA and CDR2 FQGNSA. CDR3 amino acids: CASSPQSTPRSNQPQHF. The CDR3 nucleotides are TGTGCCAGCAGCCCACAGAGTACGCCGAGGAGCAATCAGCCCCAGCATTTT.

The V call is TRBV9, the J call TRBJ2-5; D is possibly TRBD2 (6 bases). The V end was cut by 2 bases, the J end by 1 base, with 15 bases between. The CDR3 consists of 16 residues. The germline CDR1 and CDR2 sequences are SGDLS and YYNGEE. In nucleotides, the CDR3 is TGTGCCAGCAGCGTGGGTAGTCAGGGAGGCCAAGAGACCCAGTACTTC. This translates into CASSVGSQGGQETQYF.

There are a few counts of this clonotype. CDR3 protein: CASSQEWAEQFF. The CDR3 region has the DNA TGCGCCAGCAGCCAAGAGTGGGCTGAGCAGTTCTTC. The chain is built from TRBV4-1 and TRBJ2-1; D gene ambiguous. This CDR3 spans 12 amino acids. The V gene's germline CDR1 is MGHRA and CDR2 YSYEKL. Trimming removed 0 bases at V and 9 bases at J, with 6 bases between.

This clonotype was seen ten or more times. V is TRBV12-3 or TRBV12-4 and J is TRBJ2-7, with 7 bases matching TRBD1. V shed 8 bases and J 2 bases; nucleotides not matched to a gene: 6. This CDR3 spans 13 amino acids. CDR3 DNA: TGTGCCAGCCGTAAGGGGGCTACCTACGAGCAGTACTTC. The encoded protein is CASRKGATYEQYF.